The clone carrying this T cell receptor beta chain was recorded once. The antigen is undetermined. Germline is not matched at one junction end, which may reflect a read error. Memory CD4+ cells were defined as CD4+CD45RO+CD25-. TCRdb analysed the 5' RACE reads with MiXCR anew, one entry per CDR3 protein. The table records 45,000 to 70,000 distinct CDR3 sequences, roughly 28% of them present only once. Whole-study findings and limits: Larger-cohort validation covered only one TCR beta V-J rearrangement. Tumor-infiltrating Treg TCR alpha and beta sequences overlapped most with tumor naive CD4+ T cells, then blood naive.

Per germline, CDR1 SGHDN and CDR2 FVKESK. This CDR3 spans 15 amino acids. The chain employs TRBV14 and TRBJ2-1, with a tentative D call TRBD2 (6 bases). The sequenced sample was tumor-infiltrating memory CD4+ T cells sorted from the breast tumor. The subset is: memory CD4+ T cells, CD4+CD45RO+CD25-. This TCR was sampled from a female donor with breast cancer. CDR3 in amino acids: CVSSQDPAGHNEQFF. CDR3 bases: TGTGTCAGCAGCCAAGATCCAGCGGGCCACAATGAGCAGTTCTTC.